This T cell receptor beta chain was captured in a study of blood T cell repertoires in COVID-19. Background on the study: Sites across the United States, Italy and Spain contributed samples from acute and convalescent COVID-19.

This clone was recorded only once. Method: immunoSEQ multiplex PCR; TCRdb's copy keeps in-frame clones and lacks some. Here the sample spans roughly 82,000 clones, about 90% being singletons. Source material: peripheral blood. The receptor was derived from a woman between 50 and 59 years old in a cohort sampled during active COVID-19.

CDR3 coding DNA: TGTGCCAGCAGTTCCGTAGCGGGAGACAGCTACGAGCAGTACTTC. It translates to CASSSVAGDSYEQYF. V gene TRBV28 combines with J gene TRBJ2-7, with 9 bases fitting TRBD2. The CDR3 has 15 amino acids. J lost 3 bases, V lost 4 bases, and 7 bases had no gene match. CDR1 is MDHEN and CDR2 is SYDVKM in the germline V gene. The entire variable domain, with the rest obtained from reference TRBV28 and TRBJ2-7, is as follows: DVKVTQSSRYLVKRTGEKVFLECVQDMDHENMFWYRQDPGLGLRLIYFSYDVKMKEKGDIPEGYSVSREKKERFSLILESASTNQTSMYLCASSSVAGDSYEQYFGPGTRLTVT.